This T cell receptor (beta chain) comes out of a study of blood T cell repertoires in COVID-19. This clone was counted once. The junction had 5 bases not matched to a gene; V was cut back by 5 bases and J by 4 bases. The CDR3 spans 14 residues. Germline CDR1 reads SEHNR; CDR2 reads FQNEAQ (reference sequence). Original data processing: The assay estimated nucleated cells by amplifying reference gene primers. Clones were read by immunoSEQ multiplex PCR, and TCRdb kept only the in-frame ones, dropping some. D and trimming come from the DNA, and the V and J calls and clone size come from that table. The sample yields 150,000 or so clones, almost 85% seen once.

The sequence derives from a woman older than 75 with acute or convalescent COVID-19. The sequenced material came from peripheral blood. V gene TRBV7-9 combines with J gene TRBJ2-7; TRBD2 matches 10 bases. The DNA of the CDR3 is TGTGCCAGCAGCGCTAGCGGGAGAGGGTACGAGCAGTACTTC. Translated: CASSASGRGYEQYF.